This T cell receptor (beta chain) was profiled in a study of T cell responses to AZD1222 COVID-19 vaccine. The study, taken as a whole, reports: No repertoire was sampled before or during the peak T cell response, only after it. Regions 160-218 and 743-854 held dominance among vaccine-associated CD4 TCRs, which spanned spike. Donors, mostly white British, included more females; clonal diversity was possibly underestimated.

Germline V CDR1 and CDR2: SGHTA, FQGNSA. The CDR3 spans 14 residues. V was shortened by 6 bases and J by 5 bases, with 16 bases between the two germline ends. Data came from immunoSEQ multiplex PCR; TCRdb stores just in-frame clones and leaves some out. The repertoire has around 84,000 clones, 70% to 90% of them found once; the top ten carry around a tenth. As concerns this clone: Its antigen is not identified.

The sequencing used peripheral blood, collected on day 0 of MenACWY control vaccination. This TCR came from an adult in good health. This sequence joins TRBV7-2 and TRBJ1-1, with D maybe TRBD1 (6 bases). This chain's CDR3 is CASSLQGVGTEAFF. The CDR3 nucleotides read TGTGCCAGCAGTCTACAGGGCGTAGGAACTGAAGCTTTCTTT.